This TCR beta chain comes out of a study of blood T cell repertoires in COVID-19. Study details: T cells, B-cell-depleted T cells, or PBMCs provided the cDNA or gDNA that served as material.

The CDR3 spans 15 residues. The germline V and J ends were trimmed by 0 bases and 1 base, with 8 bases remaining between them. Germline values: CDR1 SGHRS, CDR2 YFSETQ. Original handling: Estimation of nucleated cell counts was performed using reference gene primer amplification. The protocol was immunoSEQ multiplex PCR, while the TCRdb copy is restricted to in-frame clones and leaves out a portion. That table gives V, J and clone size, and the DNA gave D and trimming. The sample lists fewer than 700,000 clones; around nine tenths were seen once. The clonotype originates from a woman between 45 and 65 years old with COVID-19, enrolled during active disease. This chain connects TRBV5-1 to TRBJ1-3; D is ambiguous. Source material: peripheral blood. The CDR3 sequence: CASSLVEGSGNTIYF. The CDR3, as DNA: TGCGCCAGCAGCTTGGTTGAGGGATCTGGAAACACCATATATTTT.